Below, 5 T cell receptor beta chains from the same sample are listed, as sequenced in a study of T cell repertoires in cytomegalovirus infection. These receptors lack a known antigen. TCRdb itself ran the reads through MiXCR, one entry per CDR3 protein. The sample holds about 920,000 distinct CDR3 sequences, about a third seen once. Source: cultured CD8+ T cells from PBMCs, taken from culture after CMV antigen stimulation. The receptor set was obtained from a human donor in good health (CMV status not recorded). Some clones in this sample may be carry-over from other donors' samples.

This chain links TRBV27 with TRBJ2-7; 10 bases are shared with TRBD1. J lost 3 bases, V lost 6 bases, and 8 bases had no gene match. CDR3 length: 15 residues. Germline V CDR1 and CDR2: MNHEY, SMNVEV (reference sequence). This CDR3 reads CASSPGTGENYEQYF. CDR3 coding DNA: TGTGCCAGCAGCCCAGGGACAGGGGAAAACTACGAGCAGTACTTC.

The CDR3, as DNA: TGTGCCAGCAGCCAAGATTCACTGGGGGCAGTTATTTCTGGGGCCAACGTCCTGACTTTC. It translates to CASSQDSLGAVISGANVLTF. The rearrangement joins TRBV4-2 to TRBJ2-6; tentative D call: TRBD1 (6 bases). Germline V gene data show CDR1 as LGHNA and CDR2 as YNFKEQ. V was shortened by 0 bases and J by 1 base, with 19 bases between the two germline ends. The CDR3 covers 20 residues.

This chain joins TRBV4-1 and TRBJ1-1; tentatively, D is TRBD1 (5 bases). Trimming took off 1 base at V and 3 bases at J, with 15 bases between the two ends. Germline V gene lookup returns CDR1 MGHRA and CDR2 YSYEKL. The CDR3 consists of 16 residues. CDR3 residues: CASSQVIWGEDTEAFF. CDR3 nucleotide sequence: TGCGCCAGCAGCCAAGTAATTTGGGGGGAGGACACTGAAGCTTTCTTT.

The gene calls are TRBV7-9 and TRBJ2-1; 11 bases map to TRBD2. V was pared by 4 bases and J by 2 bases, with 4 bases of the junction left unmatched. Germline V gene lookup returns CDR1 SEHNR and CDR2 FQNEAQ (reference sequence). CDR3 length: 16 residues. CDR3 nucleotides: TGTGCCAGCAGCTCCTCTAGCGGGGGGACCTACAATGAGCAGTTCTTC. It translates to CASSSSSGGTYNEQFF. The full variable domain, with the rest looked up from reference TRBV7-9 and TRBJ2-1, is DTGVSQNPRHKITKRGQNVTFRCDPISEHNRLYWYRQTLGQGPEFLTYFQNEAQLEKSRLLSDRFSAERPKGSFSTLEIQRTEQGDSAMYLCASSSSSGGTYNEQFFGPGTRLTVL.

This clonotype occurred a few times. V gene TRBV5-6 combines with J gene TRBJ2-4; TRBD1 matches at 7 bases. CDR1 SGHDT and CDR2 YYEEEE come from the germline V gene. With 0 bases clipped from V and 9 bases from J, the junction kept 3 bases outside the gene matches. The CDR3 is 13 residues long. The CDR3 DNA reads as TGTGCCAGCAGCTTGGGACAGGGTGGCATTCAGTACTTC. It encodes CASSLGQGGIQYF.